This is a list of T cell receptor beta chains from one sample in a study of blood T cell repertoires in COVID-19. Sequencing was performed with immunoSEQ multiplex PCR; in TCRdb, only in-frame clones are kept and a portion is missing. This repertoire shows around 100,000 clones, 90% found once; its top ten account for 6.7%. The sequenced sample consisted of peripheral blood. The receptors were gathered from a young man with COVID-19, enrolled during active disease. The CDR3 runs from the conserved cysteine through the conserved F or W. The size field is filled for only some rows; it gives once, few, many or a size class.

CDR3: CASSLATGSGNTIYF
size: NA
V: TRBV5-1
J: TRBJ1-3

CDR3: CASSLGLAETDTQYF
size: NA
V: TRBV5-6
J: TRBJ2-3

CDR3: CASSQEVLAGGGPDTQYF
size: NA
V: TRBV4-2
J: TRBJ2-3

CDR3: CASSIVYRSNTEAFF
size: NA
V: TRBV19
J: TRBJ1-1

CDR3: CASSIDPAQGRSYEQYF
size: NA
V: TRBV19
J: TRBJ2-7

CDR3: CASSPTPGLARYEQYF
size: NA
V: TRBV6-2/TRBV6-3
J: TRBJ2-7

CDR3: CASSPPSDGLAAYEQYF
size: NA
V: TRBV5-5
J: TRBJ2-7

CDR3: CASSHRYRELHF
size: NA
V: TRBV14
J: TRBJ1-6

CDR3: CASSPAGTSAHEQYF
size: NA
V: TRBV7-3
J: TRBJ2-7

CDR3: CASSQLDRGREQYF
size: NA
V: TRBV18
J: TRBJ2-7

CDR3: CASSKRGETEAFF
size: NA
V: TRBV27
J: TRBJ1-1

CDR3: CASTHYGSWSNQPQHF
size: NA
V: TRBV28
J: TRBJ1-5

CDR3: CASSSTGFRGYTF
size: once
V: TRBV28
J: TRBJ1-2

CDR3: CASSLGGSGANVLTF
size: NA
V: TRBV27
J: TRBJ2-6

CDR3: CAISLRTGGPYEQYF
size: NA
V: TRBV10-3
J: TRBJ2-7

CDR3: CASRFATNEKLLF
size: NA
V: TRBV5-6
J: TRBJ1-4

CDR3: CSVGREGMERQFF
size: NA
V: TRBV29-1
J: TRBJ2-1

CDR3: CATSELTGPDTGELFF
size: NA
V: TRBV24-1
J: TRBJ2-2

CDR3: CAWSVLTGPGNTIYF
size: NA
V: TRBV30
J: TRBJ1-3

CDR3: CASSLAVNEQFF
size: NA
V: TRBV9
J: TRBJ2-1

CDR3: CASSPPWQANYEQYF
size: once
V: TRBV18
J: TRBJ2-7

CDR3: CASSWSSVIDTQYF
size: NA
V: TRBV11-2
J: TRBJ2-3

CDR3: CASSTGILARVNTGELFF
size: once
V: TRBV5-1
J: TRBJ2-2

CDR3: CASSQAGRGNSPLHF
size: once
V: TRBV7-6
J: TRBJ1-6

CDR3: CASRLVRSGGRAEKNSSPGELFF
size: NA
V: TRBV12-2
J: TRBJ2-2

CDR3: CSVDLPLSAKQFF
size: NA
V: TRBV29-1
J: TRBJ2-1

CDR3: CASSQVGEGGGYTF
size: NA
V: TRBV4-2
J: TRBJ1-2

CDR3: CAIRIGQGDNSGELFF
size: NA
V: TRBV10-3
J: TRBJ2-2

CDR3: CASSYLMLDSNQPQHF
size: NA
V: TRBV6-2/TRBV6-3
J: TRBJ1-5

CDR3: CASSITGVPYEQYF
size: NA
V: TRBV9
J: TRBJ2-7

CDR3: CASSTLQGRVDIQYF
size: once
V: TRBV28
J: TRBJ2-4

CDR3: CASSWGPGTGELFF
size: NA
V: TRBV6-5
J: TRBJ2-2

CDR3: CASSQDDRGYEQYF
size: once
V: TRBV4-1
J: TRBJ2-7

CDR3: CASSPAGTSSYNEQFF
size: few
V: TRBV9
J: TRBJ2-1

CDR3: CASSQTVQSNQPQHF
size: once
V: TRBV27
J: TRBJ1-5

CDR3: CASSTSDRRWPGYTF
size: NA
V: TRBV28
J: TRBJ1-2

CDR3: CSVQGTGAHEQYF
size: NA
V: TRBV29-1
J: TRBJ2-7

CDR3: CASSPDSPYEQYF
size: NA
V: TRBV7-6
J: TRBJ2-7

CDR3: CASSQDRSLAEYNEQFF
size: NA
V: TRBV4-3
J: TRBJ2-1

CDR3: CASSRDRNSPLHF
size: NA
V: TRBV25-1
J: TRBJ1-6

CDR3: CASSFGRTAYEQYF
size: NA
V: TRBV27
J: TRBJ2-7

CDR3: CASSYFAGWGYEQYF
size: NA
V: TRBV6-5
J: TRBJ2-7

CDR3: CASYRGGITEAFF
size: NA
V: TRBV7-2
J: TRBJ1-1

CDR3: CASSPFTNRGHAGNTIYF
size: NA
V: TRBV18
J: TRBJ1-3

CDR3: CASREHNSGANVLTF
size: NA
V: TRBV6-5
J: TRBJ2-6

CDR3: CASSKDPGPIQPQHF
size: NA
V: TRBV21-1
J: TRBJ1-5

CDR3: CASSPRSGTGAPAQHF
size: NA
V: TRBV18
J: TRBJ1-5

CDR3: CASSPGLAGGASEQFF
size: NA
V: TRBV27
J: TRBJ2-1

CDR3: CASSLPSGPYEQYF
size: NA
V: TRBV7-2
J: TRBJ2-7

CDR3: CASSPTGYGYTF
size: NA
V: TRBV3-1/TRBV3-2
J: TRBJ1-2

CDR3: CASSGIGGYTF
size: NA
V: TRBV27
J: TRBJ1-2

CDR3: CASSPTSGQETQYF
size: NA
V: TRBV3-1/TRBV3-2
J: TRBJ2-5

CDR3: CASNPLAGTSYNEQFF
size: NA
V: TRBV7-6
J: TRBJ2-1

CDR3: CASSSPGTGEETQYF
size: NA
V: TRBV27
J: TRBJ2-5

CDR3: CASSQGPTGGSGNTIYF
size: many
V: TRBV4-1
J: TRBJ1-3